This TCR beta chain was sequenced in a study of shared clonotypes between healthy human individuals. Naive CD8 cells comprised CD45RO-negative, CCR7-positively selected cells, excluding terminally differentiated effector memory CD45RA+ cells. With regard to this clone: At the DNA level, this CDR3 is encoded by other sequences in the same sample as well.

Method: immunoSEQ multiplex PCR; TCRdb's copy keeps in-frame clones and lacks some. This table holds about 580,000 clones, 95% to 98% found once. The germline V gene encodes CDR1 MNHEY and CDR2 SVGAGI. The CDR3 runs 12 residues. V was clipped by 2 bases and J by 4 bases, with 2 bases between them. J is TRBJ2-2 and V is TRBV6-5; D unresolved. Sequencing was performed on naive CD8+ T cells sorted from blood. This TCR derives from a man aged 30-40 years in good health. The DNA of the CDR3 is TGTGCCAGCAGTTACACCACCGGGGAGCTGTTTTTT. Protein product: CASSYTTGELFF.